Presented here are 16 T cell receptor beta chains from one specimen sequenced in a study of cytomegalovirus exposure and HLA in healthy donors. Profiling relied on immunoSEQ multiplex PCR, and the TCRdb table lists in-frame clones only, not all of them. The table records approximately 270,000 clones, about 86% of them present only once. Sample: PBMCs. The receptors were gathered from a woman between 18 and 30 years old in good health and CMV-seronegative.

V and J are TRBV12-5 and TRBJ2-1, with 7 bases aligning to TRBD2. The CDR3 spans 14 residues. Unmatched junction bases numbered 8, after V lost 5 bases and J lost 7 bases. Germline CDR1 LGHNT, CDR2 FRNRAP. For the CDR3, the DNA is TGTGCTAGTGGTAATGCGGGAGTGAAGAATGAGCAGTTCTTC. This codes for CASGNAGVKNEQFF.

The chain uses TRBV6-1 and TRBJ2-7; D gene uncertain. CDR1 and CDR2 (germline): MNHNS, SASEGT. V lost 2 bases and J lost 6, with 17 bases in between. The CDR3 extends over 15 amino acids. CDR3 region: CASSELAVAVTEQYF. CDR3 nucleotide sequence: TGTGCCAGCAGTGAACTGGCGGTAGCTGTCACCGAGCAGTACTTC.

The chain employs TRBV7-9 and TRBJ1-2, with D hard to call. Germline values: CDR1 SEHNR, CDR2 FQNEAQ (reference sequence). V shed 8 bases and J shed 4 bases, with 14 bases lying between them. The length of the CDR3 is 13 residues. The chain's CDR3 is CASRNGEFYGYTF. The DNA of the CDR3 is TGTGCCAGCCGAAACGGGGAGTTCTATGGCTACACCTTC.

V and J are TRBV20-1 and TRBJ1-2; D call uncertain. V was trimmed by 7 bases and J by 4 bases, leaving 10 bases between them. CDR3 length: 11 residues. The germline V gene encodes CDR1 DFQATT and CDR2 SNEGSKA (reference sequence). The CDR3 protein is CSVGSSYGYTF. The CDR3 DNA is TGCAGTGTGGGCAGCTCCTATGGCTACACCTTC.

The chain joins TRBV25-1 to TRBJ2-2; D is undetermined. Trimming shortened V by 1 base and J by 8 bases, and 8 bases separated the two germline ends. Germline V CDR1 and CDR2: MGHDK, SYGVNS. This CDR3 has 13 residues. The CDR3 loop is CASSEFEVGELFF. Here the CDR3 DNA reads TGTGCCAGCAGTGAATTTGAGGTTGGGGAGCTGTTTTTT.

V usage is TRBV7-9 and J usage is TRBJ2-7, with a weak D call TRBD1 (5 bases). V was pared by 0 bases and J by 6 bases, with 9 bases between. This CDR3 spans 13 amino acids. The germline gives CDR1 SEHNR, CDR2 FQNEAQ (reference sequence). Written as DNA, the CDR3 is TGTGCCAGCAGCTTAGCCAGGGTAAGCGAGCAGTACTTC. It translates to CASSLARVSEQYF.

The CDR3 here is CASSLTANYGYTF. CDR3 sequence (DNA): TGTGCCAGCAGTTTGACAGCTAACTATGGCTACACCTTC. This chain connects TRBV6-5 to TRBJ1-2; D may be TRBD1 (5 bases). The CDR3 contains 13 residues. Germline V gene sequence: CDR1 MNHEY, CDR2 SVGAGI. Trimming shortened V by 4 bases and J by 0 bases, and 6 bases separated the two germline ends.

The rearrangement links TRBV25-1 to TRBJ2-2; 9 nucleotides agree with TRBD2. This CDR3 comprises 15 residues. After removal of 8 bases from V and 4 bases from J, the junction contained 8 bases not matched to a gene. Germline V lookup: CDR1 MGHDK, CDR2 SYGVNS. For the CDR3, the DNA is TGTGCCAGCCTCAGCGGGGGGCCACTCACCGGGGAGCTGTTTTTT. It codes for CASLSGGPLTGELFF.

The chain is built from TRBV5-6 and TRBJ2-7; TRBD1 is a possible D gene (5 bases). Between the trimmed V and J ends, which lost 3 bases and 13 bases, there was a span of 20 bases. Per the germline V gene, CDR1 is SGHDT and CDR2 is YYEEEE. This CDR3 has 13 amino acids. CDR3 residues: CASSWGRNDPPYF. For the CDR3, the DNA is TGTGCCAGCAGCTGGGGCCGGAACGATCCTCCATACTTC.

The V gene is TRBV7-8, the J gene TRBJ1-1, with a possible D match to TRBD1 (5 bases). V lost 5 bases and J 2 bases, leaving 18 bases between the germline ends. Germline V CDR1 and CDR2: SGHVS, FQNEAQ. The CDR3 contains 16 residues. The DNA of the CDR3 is TGTGCCAGCAGCCCTAAACGCGTGGGGGGAAACACTGAAGCTTTCTTT. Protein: CASSPKRVGGNTEAFF. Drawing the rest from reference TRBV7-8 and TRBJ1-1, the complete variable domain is GAGVSQSPRYKVAKRGQDVALRCDPISGHVSLFWYQQALGQGPEFLTYFQNEAQLDKSGLPSDRFFAERPEGSVSTLKIQRTQQEDSAVYLCASSPKRVGGNTEAFFGQGTRLTVV.

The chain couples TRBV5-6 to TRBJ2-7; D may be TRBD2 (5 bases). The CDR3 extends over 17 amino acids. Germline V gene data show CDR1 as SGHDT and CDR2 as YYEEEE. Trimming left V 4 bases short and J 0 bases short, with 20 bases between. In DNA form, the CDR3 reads TGTGCCAGCAGCCCGGGGTTGAGTTTGTCCGGCTCCTACGAGCAGTACTTC. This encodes CASSPGLSLSGSYEQYF.

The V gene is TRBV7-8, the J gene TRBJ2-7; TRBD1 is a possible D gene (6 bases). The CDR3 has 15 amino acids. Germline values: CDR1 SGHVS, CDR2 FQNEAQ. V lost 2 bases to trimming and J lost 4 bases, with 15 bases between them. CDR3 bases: TGTGCCAGCAGCTTAATGGGAACAGGGCAATACGAGCAGTACTTC. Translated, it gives CASSLMGTGQYEQYF.

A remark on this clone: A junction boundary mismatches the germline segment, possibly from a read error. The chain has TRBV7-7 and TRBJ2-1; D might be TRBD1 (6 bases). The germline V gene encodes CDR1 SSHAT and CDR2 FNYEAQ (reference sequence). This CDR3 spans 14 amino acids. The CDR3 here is CASSLVGALNEQFF. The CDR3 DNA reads TGTGCTAGCAGCTTAGTGGGGGCCCTCAATGAGCAGTTCTTC.

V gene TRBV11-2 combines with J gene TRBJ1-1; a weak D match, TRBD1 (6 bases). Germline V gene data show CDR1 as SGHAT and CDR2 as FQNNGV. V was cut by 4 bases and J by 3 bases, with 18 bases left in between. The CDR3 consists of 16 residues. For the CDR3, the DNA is TGTGCCAGCAGCTCCATCAGTACAGGGCCTTACACTGAAGCTTTCTTT. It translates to CASSSISTGPYTEAFF.

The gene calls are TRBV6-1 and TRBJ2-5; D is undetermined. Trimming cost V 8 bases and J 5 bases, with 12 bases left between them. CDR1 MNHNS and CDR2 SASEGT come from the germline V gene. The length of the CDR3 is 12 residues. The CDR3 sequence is CASLKTPETQYF. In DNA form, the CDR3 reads TGTGCCAGCCTGAAAACTCCCGAGACCCAGTACTTC.

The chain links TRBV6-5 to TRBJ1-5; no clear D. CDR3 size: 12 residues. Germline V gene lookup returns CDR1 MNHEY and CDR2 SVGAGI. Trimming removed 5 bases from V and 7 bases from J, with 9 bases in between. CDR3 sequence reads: CASSEAGQPQHF. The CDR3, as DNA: TGTGCCAGCAGTGAGGCTGGACAGCCCCAGCATTTT.